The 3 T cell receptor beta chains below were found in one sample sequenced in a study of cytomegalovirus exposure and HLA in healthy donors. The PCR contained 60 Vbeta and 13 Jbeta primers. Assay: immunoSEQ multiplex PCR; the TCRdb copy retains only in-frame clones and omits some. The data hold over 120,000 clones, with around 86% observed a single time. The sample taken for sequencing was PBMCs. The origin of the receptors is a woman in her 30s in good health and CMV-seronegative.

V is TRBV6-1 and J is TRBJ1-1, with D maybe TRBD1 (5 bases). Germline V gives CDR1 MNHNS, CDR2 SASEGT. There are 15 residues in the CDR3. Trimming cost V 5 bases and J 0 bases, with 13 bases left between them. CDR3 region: CASSLRTSMNTEAFF. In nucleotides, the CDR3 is TGTGCCAGCAGTCTACGGACATCTATGAACACTGAAGCTTTCTTT.

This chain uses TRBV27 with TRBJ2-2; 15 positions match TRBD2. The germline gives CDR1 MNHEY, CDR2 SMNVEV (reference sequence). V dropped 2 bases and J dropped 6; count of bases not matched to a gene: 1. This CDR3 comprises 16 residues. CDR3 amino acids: CASSLRTSGGAGELFF. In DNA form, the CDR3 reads TGTGCCAGCAGTTTACGGACTAGCGGGGGGGCCGGGGAGCTGTTTTTT.

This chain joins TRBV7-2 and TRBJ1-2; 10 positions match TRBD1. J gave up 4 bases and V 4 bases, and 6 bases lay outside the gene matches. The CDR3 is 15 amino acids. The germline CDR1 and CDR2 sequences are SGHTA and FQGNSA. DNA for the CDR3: TGTGCCAGCAGCTCCGACAGGGGGCTCGGCTATGGCTACACCTTC. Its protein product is CASSSDRGLGYGYTF.